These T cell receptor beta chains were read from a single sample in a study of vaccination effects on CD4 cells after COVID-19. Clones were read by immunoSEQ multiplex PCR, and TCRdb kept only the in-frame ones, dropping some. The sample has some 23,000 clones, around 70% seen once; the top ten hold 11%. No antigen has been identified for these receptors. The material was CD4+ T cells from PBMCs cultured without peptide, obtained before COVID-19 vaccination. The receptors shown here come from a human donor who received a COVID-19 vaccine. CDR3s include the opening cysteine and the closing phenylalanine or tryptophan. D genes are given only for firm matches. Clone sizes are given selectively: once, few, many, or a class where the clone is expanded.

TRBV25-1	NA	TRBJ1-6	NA	CASSEFRRDSPLHF	TGTGCCAGCAGTGAATTTCGTAGGGATTCACCCCTCCACTTT
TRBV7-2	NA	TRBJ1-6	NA	CASSLNSPLHF	TGTGCCAGCAGCTTAAATTCACCCCTCCACTTT
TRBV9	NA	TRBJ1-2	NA	CASSVGTNYGYTF	TGTGCCAGCAGCGTAGGGACAAACTATGGCTACACCTTC
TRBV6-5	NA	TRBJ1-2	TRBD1	CASSYSAGGRGYTF	TGTGCCAGCAGTTACTCGGCAGGGGGCCGTGGCTACACCTTC
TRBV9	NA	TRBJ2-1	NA	CASTRGQSSYNEQFF	TGTGCCAGCACCCGGGGGCAGAGCTCCTACAATGAGCAGTTCTTC
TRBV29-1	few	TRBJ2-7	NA	CSVGGVGGEYEQYF	TGCAGCGTTGGGGGGGTAGGAGGTGAATACGAGCAGTACTTC
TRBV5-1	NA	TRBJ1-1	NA	CASTPTGIGTEAFF	TGCGCCAGCACCCCGACAGGTATCGGGACTGAAGCTTTCTTT
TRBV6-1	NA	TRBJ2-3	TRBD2	CASKRGDTDTQYF	TGTGCCAGCAAGCGGGGGGACACAGATACGCAGTATTTT
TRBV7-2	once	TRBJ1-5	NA	CASSWAGSYSNQPQHF	TGTGCCAGCAGCTGGGCTGGCAGTTATAGCAATCAGCCCCAGCATTTT
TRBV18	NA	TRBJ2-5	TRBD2	CASSGASGGQETQYF	TGTGCCAGCTCAGGGGCTAGCGGGGGACAAGAGACCCAGTACTTC
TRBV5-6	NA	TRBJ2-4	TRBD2	CASSLFSGVAKNIQYF	TGTGCCAGCAGCTTGTTTAGCGGGGTCGCCAAAAACATTCAGTACTTC
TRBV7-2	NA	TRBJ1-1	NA	CASSLKGGGTEAFF	TGTGCCAGCAGCTTAAAAGGGGGAGGCACTGAAGCTTTCTTT
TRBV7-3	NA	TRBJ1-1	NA	CASSKNRDTEAFF	TGTGCCAGCAGCAAAAACAGGGACACTGAAGCTTTCTTT
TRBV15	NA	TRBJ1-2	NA	CATSRDGGSGYTF	TGTGCCACCAGCAGGGACGGGGGCAGTGGCTACACCTTC
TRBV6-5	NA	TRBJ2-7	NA	CASSSGSPYEQYF	TGTGCCAGCAGCTCAGGGAGTCCCTACGAGCAGTACTTC
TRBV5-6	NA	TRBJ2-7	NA	CASSLVTRGPYEQYF	TGTGCCAGCAGCTTGGTAACCCGGGGCCCCTACGAGCAGTACTTC
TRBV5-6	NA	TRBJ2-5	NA	CASSLVEETQYF	TGTGCCAGCAGCTTGGTAGAAGAGACCCAGTACTTC
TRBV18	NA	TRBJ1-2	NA	CASSPFEEGSGYTF	TGTGCCAGCTCACCATTCGAGGAGGGGTCTGGCTACACCTTC
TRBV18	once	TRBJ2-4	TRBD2	CASSPFGGGNIQYF	TGTGCCAGCTCACCATTTGGCGGGGGAAACATTCAGTACTTC
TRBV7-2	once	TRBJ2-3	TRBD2	CASSLAFSGGTDTQYF	TGTGCCAGCAGCTTAGCTTTTAGCGGGGGCACAGATACGCAGTATTTT
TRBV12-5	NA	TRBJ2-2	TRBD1	CASGLVLSGGIGELFF	TGTGCTAGTGGTTTGGTACTGTCAGGGGGCATCGGGGAGCTGTTTTTT
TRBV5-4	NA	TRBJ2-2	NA	CASSPRRVTNTGELFF	TGTGCCAGCAGCCCACGTCGGGTCACGAACACCGGGGAGCTGTTTTTT
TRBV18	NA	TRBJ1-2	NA	CASSPEGNRNGYTF	TGTGCCAGCTCACCCGAGGGAAATAGGAATGGCTACACCTTC
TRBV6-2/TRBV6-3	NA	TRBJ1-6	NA	CASSSRSMTRAYSPLHF	TGTGCCAGCAGTTCAAGAAGTATGACACGGGCTTATTCACCCCTCCACTTT
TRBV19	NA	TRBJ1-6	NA	CASSMEANSPLHF	TGTGCCAGTAGTATGGAGGCCAATTCACCCCTCCACTTT
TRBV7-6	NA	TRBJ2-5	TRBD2	CASSLRASGRSGQETQYF	TGTGCCAGCAGCTTAAGGGCTAGCGGGAGGTCGGGCCAAGAGACCCAGTACTTC
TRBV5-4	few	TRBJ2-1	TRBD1	CASSPGTGGHNEQFF	TGTGCCAGCAGCCCCGGGACAGGGGGTCACAATGAGCAGTTCTTC
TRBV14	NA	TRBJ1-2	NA	CASSQEAIQYGYTF	TGTGCCAGCAGCCAAGAAGCAATCCAATATGGCTACACCTTC
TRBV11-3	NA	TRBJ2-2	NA	CASSPRWGANTGELFF	TGTGCCAGCAGCCCCCGATGGGGCGCGAACACCGGGGAGCTGTTTTTT
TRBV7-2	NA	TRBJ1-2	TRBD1	CASSLTGGPIYGYTF	TGTGCCAGCAGCCTTACAGGGGGCCCAATTTATGGCTACACCTTC
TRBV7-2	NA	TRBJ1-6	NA	CASSRVHNSPLHF	TGTGCCAGCAGCAGGGTCCATAATTCACCCCTCCACTTT
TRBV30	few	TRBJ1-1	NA	CAWSQSESEAFF	TGTGCCTGGAGTCAATCGGAATCTGAAGCTTTCTTT
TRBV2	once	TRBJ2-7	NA	CASRGAGGGYEQYF	TGTGCCAGCAGGGGAGCCGGAGGGGGCTACGAGCAGTACTTC
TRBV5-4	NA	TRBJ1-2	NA	CASSGSGLAYDYTF	TGTGCCAGCAGCGGAAGCGGGCTCGCTTATGACTACACCTTC
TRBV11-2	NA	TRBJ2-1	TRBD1	CASSFAGTGFNEQFF	TGTGCCAGCAGCTTCGCCGGGACAGGGTTCAATGAGCAGTTCTTC
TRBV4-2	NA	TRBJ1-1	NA	CASSQVGRMNTEAFF	TGTGCCAGCAGCCAGGTAGGGCGCATGAACACTGAAGCTTTCTTT
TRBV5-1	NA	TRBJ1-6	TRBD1	CASSLDGEGAGSPLHF	TGCGCCAGCAGCTTGGACGGGGAGGGGGCCGGTTCACCCCTCCACTTT
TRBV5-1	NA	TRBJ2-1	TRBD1	CASSLLGTGSDEQFF	TGCGCCAGCAGCTTGCTTGGGACAGGGTCGGATGAGCAGTTCTTC
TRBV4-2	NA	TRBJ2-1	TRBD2	CASSQVGTSGLYNEQFF	TGTGCCAGCAGCCAAGTTGGGACTAGCGGGCTATACAATGAGCAGTTCTTC
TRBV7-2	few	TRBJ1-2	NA	CASSLRQKTNFNYGYTF	TGTGCCAGCAGCTTACGTCAGAAGACCAATTTTAACTATGGCTACACCTTC
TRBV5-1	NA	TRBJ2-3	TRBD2	CASSLAISGSDTQYF	TGCGCCAGCAGCTTGGCCATTAGCGGGAGTGATACGCAGTATTTT
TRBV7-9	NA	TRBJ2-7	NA	CASSLEGGVYEQYF	TGTGCCAGCAGCTTAGAGGGTGGAGTCTACGAGCAGTACTTC
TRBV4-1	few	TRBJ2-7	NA	CASSQPLKGMNSYEQYF	TGCGCCAGCAGCCAACCACTGAAGGGGATGAACTCCTACGAGCAGTACTTC
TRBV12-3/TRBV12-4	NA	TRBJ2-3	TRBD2	CASSLGGEDTQYF	TGTGCCAGCAGCCTGGGGGGGGAAGATACGCAGTATTTT
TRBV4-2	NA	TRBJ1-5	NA	CASSQGQNQPQHF	TGTGCCAGCAGCCAAGGACAGAATCAGCCCCAGCATTTT
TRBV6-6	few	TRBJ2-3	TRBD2	CASSLGRGGGDTQYF	TGTGCCAGCAGTCTTGGGCGGGGGGGCGGAGATACGCAGTATTTT
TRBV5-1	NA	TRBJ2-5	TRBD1	CASGGQQETQYF	TGCGCCAGCGGGGGACAGCAAGAGACCCAGTACTTC
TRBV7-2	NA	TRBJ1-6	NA	CASSLALGNPYNSPLHF	TGTGCCAGCAGCTTAGCGCTAGGAAATCCCTATAATTCACCCCTCCACTTT
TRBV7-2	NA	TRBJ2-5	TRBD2	CASSLGGGKETQYF	TGTGCCAGCAGCTTAGGGGGGGGGAAGGAGACCCAGTACTTC